This note documents a single T cell receptor (beta chain) sequence. This CDR3 contains 14 residues. With V trimmed by 4 bases and J by 5 bases, 6 bases remained unmatched. The germline gives CDR1 LNHNV, CDR2 YYDKDF (reference sequence). These data come from a study of T cell changes during pregnancy in multiple sclerosis. The method was immunoSEQ multiplex PCR; TCRdb's version includes in-frame clones alone and lacks a portion of them. The sample carries nearly 45,000 clones, about 96% recorded once. This material consisted of peripheral blood, taken in the second trimester of pregnancy. The chain links TRBV15 to TRBJ1-2; 8 bases are a match to TRBD1. The TCR comes from a female donor with multiple sclerosis, enrolled in a pregnancy study. CDR3 in amino acids: CATSTRTGSYGYTF. Here the CDR3 DNA reads TGTGCCACCAGCACTAGGACAGGGTCATATGGCTACACCTTC.